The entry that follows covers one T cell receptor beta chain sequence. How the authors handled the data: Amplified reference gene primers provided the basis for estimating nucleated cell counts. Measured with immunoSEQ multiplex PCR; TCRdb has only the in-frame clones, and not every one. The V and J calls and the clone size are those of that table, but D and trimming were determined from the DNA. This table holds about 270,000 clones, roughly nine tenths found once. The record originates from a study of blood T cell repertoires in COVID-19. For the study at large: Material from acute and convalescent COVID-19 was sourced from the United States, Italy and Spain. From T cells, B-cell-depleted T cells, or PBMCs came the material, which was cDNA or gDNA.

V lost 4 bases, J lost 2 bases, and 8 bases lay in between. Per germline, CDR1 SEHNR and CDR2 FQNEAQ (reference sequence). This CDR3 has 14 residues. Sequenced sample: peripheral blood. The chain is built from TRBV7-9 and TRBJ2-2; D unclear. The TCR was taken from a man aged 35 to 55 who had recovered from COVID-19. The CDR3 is CASSSTTNTGELFF. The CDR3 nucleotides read TGTGCCAGCAGCTCAACTACAAACACCGGGGAGCTGTTTTTT.